The T cell receptor beta chain described here comes from a study of tumor and adjacent non-tumor tissue in lung cancer. Study summary: There were around eleven adenocarcinoma, 2 squamous cell carcinoma and 1 small cell lung cancer cases. Study observations and caveats: Tumor repertoires had a smaller top 100 clone share than normal lung.

RNA was extracted from bulk tissue without any cell sorting. More than 3 cm separated this lung sample from the edge of the tumor. This CDR3 has 17 amino acids. Germline V gene data show CDR1 as DFQATT and CDR2 as SNEGSKA (reference sequence). The ends were cut back, 1 base at V and 12 bases at J, with 28 bases in the middle. The library came from three nested PCR rounds adapted from ARM-PCR protocols. TCRdb redid the calling of the multiplex PCR reads with MiXCR, one entry per CDR3 protein. The data show 85,000 or so distinct CDR3 sequences, with around 82% seen just once and 20% to 25% held by the top ten. Concerning this clonotype itself: Its matching antigen is unknown.

Material for sequencing was distant non-tumor lung tissue. This chain links TRBV20-1 with TRBJ2-1; TRBD2 might be the D (6 bases). This receptor was taken from a woman between 45 and 65 years old with non-small cell lung cancer. CDR3 DNA: TGCAGTGCTAGAGCTGTGGGTAGTTGGCGGGAAGGCCGGAGGCAGTTCTTC. Encoded protein: CSARAVGSWREGRRQFF.